This entry concerns a single T cell receptor beta chain. Its antigen is not known. The germline V gene has CDR1 SGHRS and CDR2 YFSETQ. The length of the CDR3 is 14 residues. V dropped 4 bases and J dropped 5 bases, with 15 bases sitting between them. The sample comes from a study of cytomegalovirus exposure and HLA in healthy donors. Study-wide results and limits: Cytomegalovirus status was reportedly diagnosed by the classifier with high sensitivity and specificity.

Donors were drawn from the approximately 120-subject validation cohort, separate from the approximately 700-subject first cohort. Using immunoSEQ multiplex PCR, the repertoire was profiled, and TCRdb retains in-frame clones only, with some absent. The top ten hold 8.7% of the sample, which has more than 120,000 clones, around 84% seen once. The sequence was collected from a young man in good health and CMV-seropositive. The V call is TRBV5-1, the J call TRBJ2-5, with TRBD1 as a possible D gene (6 bases). Sample: PBMCs. The CDR3 DNA is TGCGCCAGCAGCATTCGGACAGTCAGGGAGACCCAGTACTTC. As protein: CASSIRTVRETQYF.